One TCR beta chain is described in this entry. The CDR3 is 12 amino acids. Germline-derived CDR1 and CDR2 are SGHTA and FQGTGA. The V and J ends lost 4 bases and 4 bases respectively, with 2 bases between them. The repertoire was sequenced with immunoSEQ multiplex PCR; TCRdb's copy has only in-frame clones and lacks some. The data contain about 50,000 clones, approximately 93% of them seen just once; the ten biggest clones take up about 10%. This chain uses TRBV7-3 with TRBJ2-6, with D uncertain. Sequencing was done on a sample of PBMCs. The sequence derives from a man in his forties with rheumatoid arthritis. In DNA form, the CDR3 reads TGTGCCAGCAGCTCCGGGGCCAACGTCCTGACTTTC. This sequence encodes CASSSGANVLTF.